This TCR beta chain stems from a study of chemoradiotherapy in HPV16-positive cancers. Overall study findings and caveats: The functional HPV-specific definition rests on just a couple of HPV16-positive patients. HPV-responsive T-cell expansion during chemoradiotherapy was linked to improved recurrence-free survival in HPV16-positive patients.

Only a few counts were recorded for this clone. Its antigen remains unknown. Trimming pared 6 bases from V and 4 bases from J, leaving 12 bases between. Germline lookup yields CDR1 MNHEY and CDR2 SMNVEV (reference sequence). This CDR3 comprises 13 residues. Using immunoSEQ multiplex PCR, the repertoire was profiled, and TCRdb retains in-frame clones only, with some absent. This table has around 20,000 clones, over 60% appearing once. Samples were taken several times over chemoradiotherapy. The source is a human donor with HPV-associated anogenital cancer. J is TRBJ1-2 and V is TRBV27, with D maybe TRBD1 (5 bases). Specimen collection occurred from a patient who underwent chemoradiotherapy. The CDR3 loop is CASSPDRGYGYTF. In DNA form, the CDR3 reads TGTGCCAGCAGCCCAGACAGAGGCTATGGCTACACCTTC.